The rows below give T cell receptor beta chains drawn from one sample of a study of blood T cell repertoires in COVID-19. Clones were read by immunoSEQ multiplex PCR, and TCRdb kept only the in-frame ones, dropping some. This sample carries approximately 44,000 clones, around 93% of them seen once, and the ten largest clones take about 11%. What was sequenced was peripheral blood. These receptors came from a human donor in a cohort sampled during active COVID-19. CDR3s include the opening cysteine and the closing phenylalanine or tryptophan. Fields, in order: V gene, clone size, J gene, D gene, CDR3 DNA, CDR3 protein. The D gene is left open where the match is weak. Clone size appears in some rows only: once, few, many, or a class for an expanded clone.

>TRBV4-3|.|TRBJ2-3|.
TGCGCCAGCAGCCAACGGACAGGGAGGGCGACAGATACGCAGTATTTT
CASSQRTGRATDTQYF
>TRBV27|few|TRBJ1-4|.
TGTGCCAGCAGGTACGGAGGTGCAACTAATGAAAAACTGTTTTTT
CASRYGGATNEKLFF
>TRBV4-1|.|TRBJ1-5|TRBD1
TGCGCCAGCAGGACAGGGGGCTTTAGCCATCAGCCCCAGCATTTT
CASRTGGFSHQPQHF
>TRBV4-1|.|TRBJ1-2|.
TGCGCCAGCAGCCAGGCTGGGGAAAGGGGTTATGGCTACACCTTC
CASSQAGERGYGYTF
>TRBV18|.|TRBJ1-1|TRBD1
TGTGCCAGCTCCGAGGGACAGGCGATTGGGGCTTTCTTT
CASSEGQAIGAFF
>TRBV7-2|.|TRBJ2-3|.
TGTGCCAGCAGCTTAGGGAAGCGGGCCACAGATACGCAGTATTTT
CASSLGKRATDTQYF
>TRBV5-4|.|TRBJ2-3|TRBD2
TGTGCCAGCAGCTTAGGACTAGCGGGGGGAACAGATACGCAGTATTTT
CASSLGLAGGTDTQYF
>TRBV4-2|.|TRBJ1-5|TRBD1
TGTGCCAGCAGCGGGACAGGGCAGAATCAGCCCCAGCATTTT
CASSGTGQNQPQHF
>TRBV24-1|.|TRBJ2-1|TRBD2
TGTGCCACCGGGAGTAGCGGGGGGCGCAATGAGCAGTTCTTC
CATGSSGGRNEQFF
>TRBV6-5|.|TRBJ2-1|TRBD1
TGTGCCAGCAACCCGACAGGGAAATTTAACAATGAGCAGTTCTTC
CASNPTGKFNNEQFF
>TRBV7-6|.|TRBJ1-5|.
TGTGCCAGCAGCCCTTCCAGGTATCAGCCCCAGCATTTT
CASSPSRYQPQHF
>TRBV7-2|.|TRBJ2-5|TRBD1
TGTGCCAGCAGCGGGACAGGGACCCAAGAGACCCAGTACTTC
CASSGTGTQETQYF
>TRBV10-2|.|TRBJ2-4|.
TGCGCCAGCAGTAGGAGGGGGCGGGGTTACATTCAGTACTTC
CASSRRGRGYIQYF
>TRBV14|.|TRBJ1-2|TRBD1
TGTGCCAGCAGCCATTATGACAGGGATCGGTTTGGCTACACCTTC
CASSHYDRDRFGYTF
>TRBV4-3|.|TRBJ2-5|.
TGCGCCAGCAGCCAAGATATGGCCGGTATAGGGACAACCGAAGGAACTAAAGAGACCCAGTACTTC
CASSQDMAGIGTTEGTKETQYF
>TRBV20-1|.|TRBJ2-1|.
TGCAGTGCCAGCGACAATGAGCAGTTCTTC
CSASDNEQFF
>TRBV5-1|.|TRBJ2-5|.
TGCGCCAGCAGCCCGGACAGAATAAGAGAGACCCAGTACTTC
CASSPDRIRETQYF
>TRBV9|.|TRBJ2-1|.
TGTGCCAGCAGCGTACAAACTAGCCGTGGCTACAATGAGCAGTTCTTC
CASSVQTSRGYNEQFF
>TRBV4-3|.|TRBJ1-4|.
TGCGCCAGCAGCCCCCTCCCGCAGGCGGGAGAAAAACTGTTTTTT
CASSPLPQAGEKLFF
>TRBV6-5|.|TRBJ1-2|TRBD1
TGTGCCAGCAGATCATCAGGGGGAAGCTATGGCTACACCTTC
CASRSSGGSYGYTF
>TRBV5-1|.|TRBJ2-7|.
TGCGCCAGCAGCCCATCCTACGAGCAGTACTTC
CASSPSYEQYF
>TRBV29-1|.|TRBJ1-1|TRBD1
TGCAGCGTGCTGACAGGGCGGGACCCTGAAGCTTTCTTT
CSVLTGRDPEAFF
>TRBV30|few|TRBJ2-5|TRBD2
TGTGCCTGCCCCCCGGGGGGGGATCCTGAAGAGACCCAGTACTTC
CACPPGGDPEETQYF